This TCR beta chain was captured in a study of CD8 T cells in ankylosing spondylitis. Whole-study findings and limits: In the blood and synovial fluid of reactive arthritis, some motif variants had been previously reported. Disease-linked clones proved CD8+ and comparatively uncommon in peripheral blood. The study looked at matched synovial fluid samples from ankylosing spondylitis patients. Disease-linked clones were reported to be significantly enriched there. Among TCR beta sequences, a motif of under 10 highly homologous variants appeared characteristic of ankylosing spondylitis blood.

In its sample, this clonotype was seen many times. Its specificity is not known. From germline, CDR1 is SGHTA and CDR2 FQGNSA. The CDR3 is 15 amino acids. With 4 bases clipped from V and 10 bases from J, the junction kept 12 bases outside the gene matches. TCRdb passed the 5' RACE reads through MiXCR, listing each CDR3 protein once. There are approximately 16,000 distinct CDR3 sequences in the sample; roughly 8.2% occur only once, and less than 40% lies in the top ten. The chain links TRBV7-2 to TRBJ2-1, with 8 bases aligning to TRBD2. The clonotype comes from a male donor with ankylosing spondylitis or in good health (not recorded which). Sequenced: blood. CDR3 residues: CASSSLAEPQLEQFF. For the CDR3, the DNA is TGTGCCAGCAGCTCACTAGCGGAGCCCCAGTTAGAGCAGTTCTTC.